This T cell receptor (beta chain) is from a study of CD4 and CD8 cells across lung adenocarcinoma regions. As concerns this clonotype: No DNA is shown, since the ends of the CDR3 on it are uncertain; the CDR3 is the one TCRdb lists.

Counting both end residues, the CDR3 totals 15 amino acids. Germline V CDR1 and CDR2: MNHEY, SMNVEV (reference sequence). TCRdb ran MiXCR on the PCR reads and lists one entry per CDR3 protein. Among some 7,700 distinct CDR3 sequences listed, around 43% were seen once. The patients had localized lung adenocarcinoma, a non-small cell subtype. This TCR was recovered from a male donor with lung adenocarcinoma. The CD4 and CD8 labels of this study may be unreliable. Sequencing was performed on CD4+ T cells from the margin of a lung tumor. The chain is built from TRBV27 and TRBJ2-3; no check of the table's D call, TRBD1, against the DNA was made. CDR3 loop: CASSLWGRGAETQYF.